These 10 T cell receptor beta chains were sequenced from one sample in a study of shared clonotypes between healthy human individuals. Some clones are missing from TCRdb's copy, which holds only in-frame ones; the method was immunoSEQ multiplex PCR. This sample has just over 2,000,000 clones, with 85% to 95% found just once. The sequenced sample consisted of naive CD4+ T cells sorted from blood. Subset specified: CD45RA+ positively selected. The receptors stem from a man younger than 35 in good health.

The V call is TRBV5-4, the J call TRBJ1-6, with a tentative D call TRBD1 (6 bases). Per germline, CDR1 SGHNT and CDR2 YYREEE (reference sequence). Deletions cut 1 base from V and 2 bases from J, with 10 bases between. This CDR3 contains 16 residues. The CDR3 DNA follows: TGTGCCAGCAGCTTGACAGGGACCACCTATAATTCACCCCTCCACTTT. It specifies CASSLTGTTYNSPLHF.

This sequence joins TRBV30 and TRBJ2-4; D is uncertain. The V gene's germline CDR1 is GTSNPN and CDR2 SVGIG (reference sequence). V lost 0 bases, J lost 6 bases, and 9 bases lay in between. The CDR3 spans 13 residues. The chain's CDR3 is CAWSVPGRNIQYF. The CDR3 coding sequence is TGTGCCTGGAGTGTCCCGGGCAGAAACATTCAGTACTTC.

J is TRBJ2-3 and V is TRBV11-3; D is ambiguous. Germline CDR1 reads SGHNT; CDR2 reads YENEEA. The CDR3 sequence is 15 residues long. V was shortened by 4 bases and J by 0 bases, with 11 bases between the two germline ends. CDR3 sequence (DNA): TGTGCCAGCAGCTCTAGTTGGGCTAGCACAGATACGCAGTATTTT. Translation: CASSSSWASTDTQYF.

The chain joins TRBV10-3 to TRBJ2-3; D gene uncertain. V was trimmed by 1 base and J by 0 bases, leaving 8 bases between them. This CDR3 region has 15 residues. The V gene's germline CDR1 is ENHRY and CDR2 SYGVKD. The CDR3, as DNA: TGTGCCATCAGTGAGTTCGCGGACAGCACAGATACGCAGTATTTT. Translating it yields CAISEFADSTDTQYF.

This chain uses TRBV7-8 with TRBJ2-7; D ambiguous. The germline V gene has CDR1 SGHVS and CDR2 FQNEAQ. The CDR3 contains 15 residues. V was shortened by 1 base and J by 2 bases, with 12 bases between the two germline ends. In nucleotides, the CDR3 is TGTGCCAGCAGCTTAGGCTCTGGTTCCACCTACGAGCAGTACTTC. It yields the protein CASSLGSGSTYEQYF.

As for this clone: The same CDR3 also results from other DNA sequences found in this sample. The chain employs TRBV28 and TRBJ1-5, with D perhaps matching TRBD1 (5 bases). V dropped 2 bases and J dropped 7 bases, with 6 bases sitting between them. The CDR3 totals 12 residues. Germline CDR1 reads MDHEN; CDR2 reads SYDVKM. CDR3 residues: CASSLGGQPQHF. Written as DNA, the CDR3 is TGTGCCAGCAGTTTAGGGGGACAGCCCCAGCATTTT. Filled out from reference TRBV28 and TRBJ1-5, the complete variable domain reads DVKVTQSSRYLVKRTGEKVFLECVQDMDHENMFWYRQDPGLGLRLIYFSYDVKMKEKGDIPEGYSVSREKKERFSLILESASTNQTSMYLCASSLGGQPQHFGDGTRLSIL.

This chain links TRBV4-3 with TRBJ1-6; 7 nucleotides agree with TRBD1. The J segment lost 9 bases and the V segment lost 6 bases, leaving 5 bases of the junction unmatched. This CDR3 has 13 residues. Germline V gene sequence: CDR1 LGHNA, CDR2 YSLEER. This CDR3 reads CASRPQGSSPLHF. CDR3 sequence (DNA): TGCGCCAGCAGACCACAGGGGAGTTCACCCCTCCACTTT.

V and J are TRBV5-3 and TRBJ2-1; no firm D call. TRBV5-3 is an ORF; its function is uncertain. V lost 6 bases to trimming and J lost 7 bases, with 5 bases between them. This CDR3 is 10 amino acids long. The chain's CDR3 is CARNGNEQFF. The CDR3 region has the DNA TGTGCCAGAAATGGGAATGAGCAGTTCTTC.

This chain connects TRBV7-9 to TRBJ2-5, with D perhaps matching TRBD1 (6 bases). The CDR3 length is 14 residues. The V end was cut by 3 bases, the J end by 2 bases, with 10 bases between. In germline, CDR1 is SEHNR, CDR2 FQNEAQ (reference sequence). For the CDR3, the DNA is TGTGCCAGCAGCTTTACAGGGTTTCAAGAGACCCAGTACTTC. Encoded protein: CASSFTGFQETQYF.

V usage is TRBV30 and J usage is TRBJ1-2; D might be TRBD1 (6 bases). Trimming pared 2 bases from V and 2 bases from J, leaving 12 bases between. The germline V gene encodes CDR1 GTSNPN and CDR2 SVGIG (reference sequence). The CDR3 is made up of 14 amino acids. As DNA, the CDR3 is TGTGCCTGGAGTAACGAGGGGGGAAACTATGGCTACACCTTC. This translates into CAWSNEGGNYGYTF.